The 10 T cell receptor beta chains below come from one sample, sequenced in a study of shared clonotypes between healthy human individuals. Using immunoSEQ multiplex PCR, the repertoire was profiled, and TCRdb retains in-frame clones only, with some absent. The table lists 1,100,000 or so clones, roughly 74% of them singletons, with about 0.52% in the top ten. Specimen: memory CD4+ T cells from PBMCs. The subset: CD45RA-negative fraction. The receptors were sampled from a man between 18 and 29 years old in good health. Some clones in this sample may be carry-over from other donors' samples.

The CDR3 reads CASRGVGTGELFF. The CDR3 region has the DNA TGTGCCAGCCGGGGTGTCGGAACCGGGGAGCTGTTTTTT. The V call is TRBV7-2, the J call TRBJ2-2, with D maybe TRBD2 (5 bases). Trimming pared 8 bases from V and 5 bases from J, leaving 12 bases between. Germline V gene sequence: CDR1 SGHTA, CDR2 FQGNSA. The CDR3 loop spans 13 amino acids.

V and J are TRBV2 and TRBJ1-1, with a possible D match to TRBD1 (6 bases). The CDR3 is 16 amino acids. Looked up from germline, CDR1 is SNHLY and CDR2 is FYNNEI. Deletions cut 7 bases from V and 4 bases from J, with 22 bases between. This CDR3 is CASTRRGVQGGTEAFF. The CDR3 bases are TGTGCCAGCACGAGGAGGGGGGTACAGGGAGGCACTGAAGCTTTCTTT.

The chain couples TRBV28 to TRBJ1-4, with 9 bases lining up with TRBD1. Germline lookup yields CDR1 MDHEN and CDR2 SYDVKM. V gave up 4 bases and J gave up 0 bases; unmatched junction bases: 12. The CDR3 loop spans 19 amino acids. CDR3 loop: CASSSPHRTGETTNEKLFF. In DNA, the CDR3 is TGTGCCAGCAGTTCCCCACACCGGACAGGGGAAACAACTAATGAAAAACTGTTTTTT.

This clone showed up just once. The chain combines TRBV6-5 with TRBJ1-1; D not certain. The V gene's germline CDR1 is MNHEY and CDR2 SVGAGI. CDR3 size: 14 residues. V dropped 5 bases and J dropped 5 bases, with 15 bases sitting between them. The CDR3 here is CASSVGRVRTEAFF. As DNA, the CDR3 is TGTGCCAGCAGTGTTGGCCGGGTTCGGACTGAAGCTTTCTTT.

V gene TRBV28 combines with J gene TRBJ2-1; D is possibly TRBD2 (6 bases). The germline V gene has CDR1 MDHEN and CDR2 SYDVKM. The CDR3 sequence is 15 residues long. V lost 5 bases, J lost 0 bases, and 11 bases lay in between. The CDR3 loop reads CASSPGLSSYNEQFF. CDR3 in DNA: TGTGCCAGCAGTCCCGGACTATCCTCCTACAATGAGCAGTTCTTC.

The chain uses TRBV7-3 and TRBJ2-5; no definite D call. Between the trimmed V and J ends, which lost 5 bases and 3 bases, there was a span of 13 bases. Germline V gene data show CDR1 as SGHTA and CDR2 as FQGTGA. The CDR3 is made up of 14 amino acids. The CDR3 loop reads CASSRDPREETQYF. In nucleotides, the CDR3 is TGTGCCAGCAGCAGGGATCCTCGTGAAGAGACCCAGTACTTC.

The chain employs TRBV5-1 and TRBJ2-1; unclear D gene. The CDR3 extends over 13 amino acids. From germline, CDR1 is SGHRS and CDR2 YFSETQ. The germline V and J ends were trimmed by 0 bases and 6 bases, with 7 bases remaining between them. CDR3 sequence reads: CASSLDLVNEQFF. The CDR3 DNA follows: TGCGCCAGCAGCTTGGATCTAGTCAATGAGCAGTTCTTC. Looking up the rest from reference TRBV5-1 and TRBJ2-1 gives the full variable domain: KAGVTQTPRYLIKTRGQQVTLSCSPISGHRSVSWYQQTPGQGLQFLFEYFSETQRNKGNFPGRFSGRQFSNSRSEMNVSTLELGDSALYLCASSLDLVNEQFFGPGTRLTVL.

The rearrangement uses TRBV12-2 and TRBJ2-7; the table's D gene call, TRBD1, was not cross checked with the DNA. TRBV12-2 is a documented pseudogene. The CDR3 spans 15 residues. The CDR3 nucleotides read TGTGCAAGTCGGATCTCCGAAAGGGGCAATTGCGAGCAGTACTTC. Translating it yields CASRISERGNCEQYF.

This clone was found once. V is TRBV7-9 and J is TRBJ1-3, with 7 bases aligning to TRBD1. The germline gives CDR1 SEHNR, CDR2 FQNEAQ (reference sequence). CDR3 length: 15 residues. The ends lost 5 bases at V and 3 bases at J; junction bases unmatched: 7. CDR3 coding DNA: TGTGCCAGCAGCCCCGACAGGGTCTTTGGAAACACCATATATTTT. This codes for CASSPDRVFGNTIYF.

The chain employs TRBV6-1 and TRBJ2-4, with D perhaps given as TRBD1 or TRBD2 (5 bases each). V dropped 4 bases and J dropped 5 bases, with 9 bases sitting between them. This CDR3 has 13 amino acids. Germline V gives CDR1 MNHNS, CDR2 SASEGT. As DNA, the CDR3 is TGTGCCAGCAGTGTGGGACGGGAAAACATTCAGTACTTC. Translating it yields CASSVGRENIQYF.